The rows below give T cell receptor beta chains drawn from one sample of a study of CD8 T cells in Susac syndrome. Via MiXCR, TCRdb re-called the immunoSEQ multiplex PCR reads, giving one row per CDR3 protein. This sample has 190,000 or so distinct CDR3 sequences, with about 95% found just once. Sequenced material: CD4+ T cells from PBMCs. These TCRs come from a human donor with multiple sclerosis. The CDR3 runs from the conserved cysteine through the conserved F or W. Each record gives: clone size, J gene, D gene, V gene, CDR3 protein, CDR3 DNA. A D gene is named only where the DNA matches it firmly. A clone size is listed for some rows: how often the clone was seen (once, few, many), or a class if it is expanded.

clone size: .
J gene: TRBJ1-1
D gene: .
V gene: TRBV30
CDR3 protein: CAWSELEGLESFF
CDR3 DNA: TGTGCCTGGAGTGAGTTGGAGGGGTTAGAGTCTTTCTTT

clone size: .
J gene: TRBJ2-7
D gene: TRBD2
V gene: TRBV5-1
CDR3 protein: CASSLDRGGASYEQYF
CDR3 DNA: TGCGCCAGCAGCTTGGATCGCGGGGGGGCGTCCTACGAGCAGTACTTC

clone size: .
J gene: TRBJ2-4
D gene: TRBD2
V gene: TRBV30
CDR3 protein: CAWSGLAAQNIQYF
CDR3 DNA: TGTGCCTGGAGTGGTCTAGCGGCCCAAAACATTCAGTACTTC

clone size: .
J gene: TRBJ1-5
D gene: .
V gene: TRBV5-1
CDR3 protein: CASSLGGGRDQPQHF
CDR3 DNA: TGCGCCAGCAGCTTGGGAGGGGGGCGCGATCAGCCCCAGCATTTT

clone size: .
J gene: TRBJ2-5
D gene: .
V gene: TRBV29-1
CDR3 protein: CSVKQETQYF
CDR3 DNA: TGCAGCGTTAAACAAGAGACCCAGTACTTC

clone size: .
J gene: TRBJ1-5
D gene: .
V gene: TRBV30
CDR3 protein: CAWSPNQPQHF
CDR3 DNA: TGTGCCTGGAGTCCTAATCAGCCCCAGCATTTT

clone size: .
J gene: TRBJ2-5
D gene: .
V gene: TRBV7-2
CDR3 protein: CASNVRNGRQETQYF
CDR3 DNA: TGTGCCAGCAACGTCCGGAATGGTCGGCAAGAGACCCAGTACTTC

clone size: .
J gene: TRBJ2-7
D gene: TRBD2
V gene: TRBV7-2
CDR3 protein: CASSIRASSGRINEQYF
CDR3 DNA: TGTGCCAGCAGCATACGGGCTTCTAGCGGGAGGATTAACGAGCAGTACTTC

clone size: .
J gene: TRBJ2-7
D gene: TRBD1
V gene: TRBV20-1
CDR3 protein: CSAKDRVWDEQYF
CDR3 DNA: TGCAGTGCCAAGGACAGGGTTTGGGACGAGCAGTACTTC

clone size: once
J gene: TRBJ1-1
D gene: .
V gene: TRBV20-1
CDR3 protein: CSSETDAFF
CDR3 DNA: TGCAGTTCTGAAACCGACGCTTTCTTT

clone size: .
J gene: TRBJ1-1
D gene: .
V gene: TRBV5-1
CDR3 protein: CASTDRKPMNTEAFF
CDR3 DNA: TGCGCCAGCACCGACAGAAAACCCATGAACACTGAAGCTTTCTTT

clone size: .
J gene: TRBJ1-2
D gene: .
V gene: TRBV27
CDR3 protein: CASNILAVLWDYGYTF
CDR3 DNA: TGTGCCAGCAACATCCTCGCGGTCCTGTGGGACTATGGCTACACCTTC

clone size: .
J gene: TRBJ2-7
D gene: TRBD1
V gene: TRBV20-1
CDR3 protein: CSARDRQGSSYEQYF
CDR3 DNA: TGCAGTGCTAGAGACCGACAGGGGAGTAGTTACGAGCAGTACTTC

clone size: .
J gene: TRBJ2-5
D gene: TRBD2
V gene: TRBV5-1
CDR3 protein: CASSQGLAGSQETQYF
CDR3 DNA: TGCGCCAGCAGCCAAGGACTAGCGGGGAGTCAAGAGACCCAGTACTTC

clone size: .
J gene: TRBJ2-3
D gene: TRBD1
V gene: TRBV16
CDR3 protein: CASSQRGQVTDTQYF
CDR3 DNA: TGTGCCAGCAGCCAGCGCGGACAGGTCACAGATACGCAGTATTTT

clone size: .
J gene: TRBJ2-2
D gene: .
V gene: TRBV3-1
CDR3 protein: CASSQTGRTGELFF
CDR3 DNA: TGTGCCAGCAGCCAAACAGGGAGGACCGGGGAGCTGTTTTTT